This TCR beta chain is drawn from a study of response to subunit inactivated influenza vaccine. Overall study findings and caveats: Authors suggested few new T cells are recruited by each seasonal influenza vaccination.

Concerning this clonotype: What it binds is unknown.

TCRdb re-analysed the RT-PCR reads in MiXCR, keeping a single row per CDR3 protein. The sample yields approximately 290,000 distinct CDR3 sequences, around 22% seen once. The sample here was PBMCs from blood, taken roughly 20 months after vaccination. The sequence came from a man between 50 and 69 years old who received an inactivated influenza vaccine.

The DNA of the CDR3 is TGCGCCAGCAGCCAAGAGTGGAAGGGCACAGATACGCAGTATTTT. Translation gives CASSQEWKGTDTQYF. The chain joins TRBV4-1 to TRBJ2-3; no reliable D call. The CDR3 totals 15 residues. Per the germline V gene, CDR1 is MGHRA and CDR2 is YSYEKL. V was pared by 0 bases and J by 1 base, with 8 bases between.